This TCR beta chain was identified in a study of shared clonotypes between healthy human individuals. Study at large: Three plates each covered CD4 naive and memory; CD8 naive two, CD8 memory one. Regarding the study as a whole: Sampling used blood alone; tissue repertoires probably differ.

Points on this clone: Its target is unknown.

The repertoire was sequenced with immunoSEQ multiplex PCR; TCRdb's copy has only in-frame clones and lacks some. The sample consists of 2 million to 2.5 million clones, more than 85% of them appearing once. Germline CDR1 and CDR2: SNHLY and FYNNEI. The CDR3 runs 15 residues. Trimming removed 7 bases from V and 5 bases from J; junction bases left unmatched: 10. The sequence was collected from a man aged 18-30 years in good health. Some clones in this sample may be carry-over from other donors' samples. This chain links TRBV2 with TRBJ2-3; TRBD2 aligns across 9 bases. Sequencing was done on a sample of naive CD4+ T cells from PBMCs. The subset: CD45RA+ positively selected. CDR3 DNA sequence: TGTGCCAGCAAAAGAGTAGCGGGAGCCGAAGATACGCAGTATTTT. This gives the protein CASKRVAGAEDTQYF.